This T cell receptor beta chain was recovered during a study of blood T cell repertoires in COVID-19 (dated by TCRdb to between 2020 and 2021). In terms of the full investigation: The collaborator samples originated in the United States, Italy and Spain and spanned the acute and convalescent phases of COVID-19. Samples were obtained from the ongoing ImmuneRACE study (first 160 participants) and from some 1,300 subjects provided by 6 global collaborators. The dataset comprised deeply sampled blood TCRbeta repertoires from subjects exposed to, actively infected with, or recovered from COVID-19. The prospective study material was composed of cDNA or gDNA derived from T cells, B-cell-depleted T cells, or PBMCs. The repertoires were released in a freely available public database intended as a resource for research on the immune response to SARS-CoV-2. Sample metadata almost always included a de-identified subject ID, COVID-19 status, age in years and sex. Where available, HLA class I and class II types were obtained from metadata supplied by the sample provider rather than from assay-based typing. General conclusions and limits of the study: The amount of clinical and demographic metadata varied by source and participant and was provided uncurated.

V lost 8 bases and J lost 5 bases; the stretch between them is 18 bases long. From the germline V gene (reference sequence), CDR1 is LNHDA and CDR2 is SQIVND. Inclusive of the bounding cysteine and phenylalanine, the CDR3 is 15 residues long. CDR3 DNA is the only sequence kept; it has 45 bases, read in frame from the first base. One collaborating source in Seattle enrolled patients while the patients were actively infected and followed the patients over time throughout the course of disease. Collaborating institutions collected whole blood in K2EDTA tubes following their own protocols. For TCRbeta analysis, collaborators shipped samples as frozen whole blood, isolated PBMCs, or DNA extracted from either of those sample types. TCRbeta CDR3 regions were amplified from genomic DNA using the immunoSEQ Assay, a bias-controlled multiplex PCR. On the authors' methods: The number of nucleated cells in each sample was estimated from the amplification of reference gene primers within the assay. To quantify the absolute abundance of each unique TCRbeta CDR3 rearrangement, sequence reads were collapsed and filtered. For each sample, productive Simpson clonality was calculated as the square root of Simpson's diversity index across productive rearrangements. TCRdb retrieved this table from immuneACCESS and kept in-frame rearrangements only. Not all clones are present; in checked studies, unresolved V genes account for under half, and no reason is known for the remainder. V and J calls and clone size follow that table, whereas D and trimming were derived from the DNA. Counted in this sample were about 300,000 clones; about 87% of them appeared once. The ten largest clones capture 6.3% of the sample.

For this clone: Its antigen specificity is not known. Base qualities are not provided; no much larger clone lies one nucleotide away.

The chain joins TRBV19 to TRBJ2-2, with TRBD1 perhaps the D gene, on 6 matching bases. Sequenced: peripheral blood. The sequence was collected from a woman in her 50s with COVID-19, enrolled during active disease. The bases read TGTGCCAGTCGACCGAGGGCAGGGGTTACCGGGGAGCTGTTTTTT. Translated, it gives CASRPRAGVTGELFF. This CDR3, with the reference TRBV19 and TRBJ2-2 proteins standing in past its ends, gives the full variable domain DGGITQSPKYLFRKEGQNVTLSCEQNLNHDAMYWYRQDPGQGLRLIYYSQIVNDFQKGDIAEGYSVSREKKESFPLTVTSAQKNPTAFYLCASRPRAGVTGELFFGEGSRLTVL.